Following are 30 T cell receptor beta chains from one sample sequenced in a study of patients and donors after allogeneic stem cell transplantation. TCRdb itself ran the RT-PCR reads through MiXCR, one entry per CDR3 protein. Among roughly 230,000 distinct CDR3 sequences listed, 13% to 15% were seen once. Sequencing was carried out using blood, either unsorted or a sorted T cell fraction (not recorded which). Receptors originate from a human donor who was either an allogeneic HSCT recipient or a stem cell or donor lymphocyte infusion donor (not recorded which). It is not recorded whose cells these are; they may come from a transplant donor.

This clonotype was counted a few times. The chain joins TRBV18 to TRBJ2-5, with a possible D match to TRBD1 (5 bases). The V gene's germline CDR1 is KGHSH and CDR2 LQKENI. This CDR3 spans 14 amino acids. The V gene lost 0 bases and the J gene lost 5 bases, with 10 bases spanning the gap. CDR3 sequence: CASSPPPGRETQYF. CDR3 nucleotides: TGTGCCAGCTCACCACCCCCAGGGCGGGAGACCCAGTACTTC.

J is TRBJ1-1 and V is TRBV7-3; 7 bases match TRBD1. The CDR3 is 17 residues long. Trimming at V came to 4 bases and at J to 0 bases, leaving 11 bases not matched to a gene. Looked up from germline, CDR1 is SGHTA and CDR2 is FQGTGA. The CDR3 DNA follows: TGTGCCAGCAGCTCAAAGGTCAGGGGGGCTATGAACACTGAAGCTTTCTTT. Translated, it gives CASSSKVRGAMNTEAFF.

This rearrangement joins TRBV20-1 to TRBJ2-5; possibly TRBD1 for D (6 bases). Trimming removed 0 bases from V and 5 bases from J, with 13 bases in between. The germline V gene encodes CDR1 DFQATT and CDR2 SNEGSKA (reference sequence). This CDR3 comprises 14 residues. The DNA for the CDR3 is TGCAGTGCTAGAGATCCGCAGGGGAAGGAGACCCAGTACTTC. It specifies CSARDPQGKETQYF.

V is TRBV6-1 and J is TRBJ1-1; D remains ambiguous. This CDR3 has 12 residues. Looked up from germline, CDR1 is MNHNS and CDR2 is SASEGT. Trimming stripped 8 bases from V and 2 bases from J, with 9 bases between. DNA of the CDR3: TGTGCCAGCTGCCTAATAAACACTGAAGCTTTCTTT. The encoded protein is CASCLINTEAFF.

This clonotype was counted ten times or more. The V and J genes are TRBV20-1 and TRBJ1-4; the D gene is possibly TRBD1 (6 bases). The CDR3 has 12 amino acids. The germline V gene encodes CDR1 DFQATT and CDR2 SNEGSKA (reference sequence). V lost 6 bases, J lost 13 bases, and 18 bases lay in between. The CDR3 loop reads CSAPRGAAGLFF. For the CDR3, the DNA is TGCAGTGCACCTCGGGGGGCGGCGGGACTGTTTTTT.

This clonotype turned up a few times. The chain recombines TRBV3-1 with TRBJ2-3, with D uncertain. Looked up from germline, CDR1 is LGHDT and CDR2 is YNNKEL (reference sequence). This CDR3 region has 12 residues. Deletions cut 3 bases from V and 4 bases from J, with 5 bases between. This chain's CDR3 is CASSQTSDTQYF. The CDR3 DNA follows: TGTGCCAGCAGCCAGACGTCAGATACGCAGTATTTT.

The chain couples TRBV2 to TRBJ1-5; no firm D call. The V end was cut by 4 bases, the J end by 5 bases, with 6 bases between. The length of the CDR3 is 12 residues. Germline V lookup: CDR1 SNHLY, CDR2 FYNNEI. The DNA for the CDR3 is TGTGCCAGCAGTGGAGGAGATCAGCCCCAGCATTTT. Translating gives CASSGGDQPQHF. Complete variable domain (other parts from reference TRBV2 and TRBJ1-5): EPEVTQTPSHQVTQMGQEVILRCVPISNHLYFYWYRQILGQKVEFLVSFYNNEISEKSEIFDDQFSVERPDGSNFTLKIRSTKLEDSAMYFCASSGGDQPQHFGDGTRLSIL.

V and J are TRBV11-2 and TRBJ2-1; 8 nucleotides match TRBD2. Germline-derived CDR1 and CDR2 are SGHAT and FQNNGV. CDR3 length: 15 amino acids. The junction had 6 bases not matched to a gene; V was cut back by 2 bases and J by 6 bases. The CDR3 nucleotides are TGTGCCAGCAGCTTAAGTCGGGAGGGCCTCAATGAGCAGTTCTTC. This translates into CASSLSREGLNEQFF. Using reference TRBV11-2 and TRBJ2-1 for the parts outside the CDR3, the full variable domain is EAGVAQSPRYKIIEKRQSVAFWCNPISGHATLYWYQQILGQGPKLLIQFQNNGVVDDSQLPKDRFSAERLKGVDSTLKIQPAKLEDSAVYLCASSLSREGLNEQFFGPGTRLTVL.

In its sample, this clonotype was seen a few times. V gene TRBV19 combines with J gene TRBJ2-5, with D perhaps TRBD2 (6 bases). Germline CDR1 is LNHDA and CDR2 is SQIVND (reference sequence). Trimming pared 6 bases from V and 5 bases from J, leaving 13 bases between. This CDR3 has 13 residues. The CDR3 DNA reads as TGTGCCAGTAGCTCGACTAGAATGGAGACCCAGTACTTC. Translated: CASSSTRMETQYF.

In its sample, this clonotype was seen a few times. DNA of the CDR3: TGTGCCAGCAGCTTAGCCAGGGCAAGTCGGGGCTACACCTTC. It is translated as CASSLARASRGYTF. The genes are TRBV11-3 and TRBJ1-2, with D maybe TRBD1 (5 bases). This CDR3 spans 14 amino acids. Germline V CDR1 and CDR2: SGHNT, YENEEA. Trimming shortened V by 1 base and J by 8 bases, and 14 bases separated the two germline ends.

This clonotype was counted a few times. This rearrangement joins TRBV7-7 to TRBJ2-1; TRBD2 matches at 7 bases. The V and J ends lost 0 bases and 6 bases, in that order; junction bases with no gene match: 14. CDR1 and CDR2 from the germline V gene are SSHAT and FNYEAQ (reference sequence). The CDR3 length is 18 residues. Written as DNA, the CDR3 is TGTGCCAGCAGCTTAGCGTTGGGGGGGTCGTTCGGGGGCAATGAGCAGTTCTTC. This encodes CASSLALGGSFGGNEQFF.

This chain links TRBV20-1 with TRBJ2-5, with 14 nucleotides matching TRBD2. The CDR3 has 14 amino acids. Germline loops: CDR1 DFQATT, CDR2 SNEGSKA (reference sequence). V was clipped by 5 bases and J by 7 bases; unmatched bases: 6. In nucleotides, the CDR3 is TGCAGTGCTGGGACAGGACTAGCGGGAGGGACCCAGTACTTC. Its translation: CSAGTGLAGGTQYF.

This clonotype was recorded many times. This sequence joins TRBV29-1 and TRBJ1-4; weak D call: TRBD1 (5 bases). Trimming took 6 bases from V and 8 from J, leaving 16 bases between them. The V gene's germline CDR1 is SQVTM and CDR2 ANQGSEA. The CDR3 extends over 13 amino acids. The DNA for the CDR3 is TGCAGCGTCTCATTTAGCGAGGGGGAAAAACTGTTTTTT. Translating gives CSVSFSEGEKLFF.

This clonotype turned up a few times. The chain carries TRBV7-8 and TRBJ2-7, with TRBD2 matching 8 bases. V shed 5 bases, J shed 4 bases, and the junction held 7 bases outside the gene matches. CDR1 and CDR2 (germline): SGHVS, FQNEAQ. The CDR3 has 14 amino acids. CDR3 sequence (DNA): TGTGCCAGCAGCACTAGCGGCTTGTCGTACGAGCAGTACTTC. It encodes CASSTSGLSYEQYF.

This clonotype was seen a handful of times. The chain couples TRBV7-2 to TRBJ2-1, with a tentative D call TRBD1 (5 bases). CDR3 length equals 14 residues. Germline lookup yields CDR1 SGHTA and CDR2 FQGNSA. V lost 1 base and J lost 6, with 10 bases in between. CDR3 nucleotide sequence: TGTGCCAGCAGCTTAGGGGGCCCGGCCAATGAGCAGTTCTTC. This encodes CASSLGGPANEQFF.

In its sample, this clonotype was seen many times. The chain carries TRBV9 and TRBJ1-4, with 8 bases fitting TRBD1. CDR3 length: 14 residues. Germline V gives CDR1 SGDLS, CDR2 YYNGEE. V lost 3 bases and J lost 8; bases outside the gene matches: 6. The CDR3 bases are TGTGCCAGCAGCGGTGGACAGGGTTGGGAAAAACTGTTTTTT. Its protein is CASSGGQGWEKLFF. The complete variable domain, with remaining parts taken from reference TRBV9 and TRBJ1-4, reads DSGVTQTPKHLITATGQRVTLRCSPRSGDLSVYWYQQSLDQGLQFLIQYYNGEERAKGNILERFSAQQFPDLHSELNLSSLELGDSALYFCASSGGQGWEKLFFGSGTQLSVL.

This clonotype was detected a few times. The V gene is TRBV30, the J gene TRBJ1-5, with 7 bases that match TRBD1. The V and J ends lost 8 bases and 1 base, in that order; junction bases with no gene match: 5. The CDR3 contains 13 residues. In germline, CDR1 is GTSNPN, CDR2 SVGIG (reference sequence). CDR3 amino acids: CAGGGQSNQPQHF. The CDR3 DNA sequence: TGTGCCGGAGGGGGCCAAAGCAATCAGCCCCAGCATTTT.

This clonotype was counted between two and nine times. The CDR3 DNA follows: TGCAGCGTTGAAGACAAGGTGGGGGGCTACACCTTC. Translation: CSVEDKVGGYTF. This chain joins TRBV29-1 and TRBJ1-2; D is unclear. The CDR3 runs to 12 residues. Trimming took 0 bases from V and 8 from J, leaving 10 bases between them. Germline V CDR1 and CDR2: SQVTM, ANQGSEA. The whole variable domain, remainder taken from reference TRBV29-1 and TRBJ1-2, is SAVISQKPSRDICQRGTSLTIQCQVDSQVTMMFWYRQQPGQSLTLIATANQGSEATYESGFVIDKFPISRPNLTFSTLTVSNMSPEDSSIYLCSVEDKVGGYTFGSGTRLTVV.

CDR3 residues: CASTLKLQGSPLHF. The CDR3 coding sequence is TGTGCCAGCACCCTTAAACTCCAGGGTTCACCCCTCCACTTT. This chain joins TRBV12-3 or TRBV12-4 and TRBJ1-6; D may be TRBD1 (5 bases). The CDR3 is 14 amino acids. V dropped 7 bases and J dropped 9 bases, with 16 bases sitting between them.

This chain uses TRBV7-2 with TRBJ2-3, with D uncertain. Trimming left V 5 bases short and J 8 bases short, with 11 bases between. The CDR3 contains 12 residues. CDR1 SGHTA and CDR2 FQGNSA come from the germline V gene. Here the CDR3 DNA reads TGTGCCAGCAGCCAGACGGTTGGTACGCAGTATTTT. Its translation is CASSQTVGTQYF.

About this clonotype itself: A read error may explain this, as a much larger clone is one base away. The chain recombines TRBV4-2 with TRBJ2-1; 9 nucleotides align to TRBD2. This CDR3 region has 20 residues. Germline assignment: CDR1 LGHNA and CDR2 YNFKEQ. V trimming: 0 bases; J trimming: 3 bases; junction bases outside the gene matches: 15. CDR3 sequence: CASSQESGRGRAGGYNEQFF. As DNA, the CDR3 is TGTGCCAGCAGCCAAGAATCGGGACGAGGGAGAGCGGGGGGCTACAATGAGCAGTTCTTC.

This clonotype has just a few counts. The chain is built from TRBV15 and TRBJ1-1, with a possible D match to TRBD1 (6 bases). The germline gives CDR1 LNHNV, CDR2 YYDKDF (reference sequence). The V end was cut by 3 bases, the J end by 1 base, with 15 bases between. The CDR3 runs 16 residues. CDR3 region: CATSRGDTSGNTEAFF. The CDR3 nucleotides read TGTGCCACCAGCAGGGGGGACACCAGTGGGAACACTGAAGCTTTCTTT.

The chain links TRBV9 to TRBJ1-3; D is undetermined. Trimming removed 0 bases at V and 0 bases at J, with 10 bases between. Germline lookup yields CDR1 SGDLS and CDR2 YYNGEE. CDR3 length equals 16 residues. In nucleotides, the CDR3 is TGTGCCAGCAGCGTAGAGCCCTACGACTCTGGAAACACCATATATTTT. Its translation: CASSVEPYDSGNTIYF. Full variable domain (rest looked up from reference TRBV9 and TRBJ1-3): DSGVTQTPKHLITATGQRVTLRCSPRSGDLSVYWYQQSLDQGLQFLIQYYNGEERAKGNILERFSAQQFPDLHSELNLSSLELGDSALYFCASSVEPYDSGNTIYFGEGSWLTVV.

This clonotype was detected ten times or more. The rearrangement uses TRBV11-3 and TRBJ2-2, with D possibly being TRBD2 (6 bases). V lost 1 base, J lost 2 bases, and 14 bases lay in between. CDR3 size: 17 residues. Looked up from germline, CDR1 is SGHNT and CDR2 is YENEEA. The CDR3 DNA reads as TGTGCCAGCAGCTTAGCGGTGGCGGGGCCAAACACCGGGGAGCTGTTTTTT. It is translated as CASSLAVAGPNTGELFF.

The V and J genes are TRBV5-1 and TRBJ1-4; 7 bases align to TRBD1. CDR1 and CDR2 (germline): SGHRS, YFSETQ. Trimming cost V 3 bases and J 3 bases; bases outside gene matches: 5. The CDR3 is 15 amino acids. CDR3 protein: CASSWAGGPNEKLFF. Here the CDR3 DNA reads TGCGCCAGCAGCTGGGCAGGGGGACCTAATGAAAAACTGTTTTTT.

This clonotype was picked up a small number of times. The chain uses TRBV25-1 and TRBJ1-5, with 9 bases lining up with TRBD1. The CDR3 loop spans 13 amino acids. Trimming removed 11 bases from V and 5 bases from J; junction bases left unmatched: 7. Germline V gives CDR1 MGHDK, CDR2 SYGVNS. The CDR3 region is CASQGQGDQPQHF. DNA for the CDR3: TGTGCCTCACAGGGACAGGGCGATCAGCCCCAGCATTTT.

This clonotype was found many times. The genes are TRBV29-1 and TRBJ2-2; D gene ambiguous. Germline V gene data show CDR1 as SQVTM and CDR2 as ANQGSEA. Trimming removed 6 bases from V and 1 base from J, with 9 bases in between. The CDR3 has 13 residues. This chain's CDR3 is CSVGGWNTGELFF. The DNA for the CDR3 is TGCAGCGTAGGTGGTTGGAACACCGGGGAGCTGTTTTTT.

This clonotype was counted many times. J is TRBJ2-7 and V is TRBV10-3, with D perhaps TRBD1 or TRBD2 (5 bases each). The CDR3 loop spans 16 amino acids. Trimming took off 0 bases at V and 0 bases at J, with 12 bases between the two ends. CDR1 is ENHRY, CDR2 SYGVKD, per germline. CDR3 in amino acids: CAISESWTGPSYEQYF. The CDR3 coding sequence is TGTGCCATCAGTGAGTCATGGACGGGGCCCTCCTACGAGCAGTACTTC.

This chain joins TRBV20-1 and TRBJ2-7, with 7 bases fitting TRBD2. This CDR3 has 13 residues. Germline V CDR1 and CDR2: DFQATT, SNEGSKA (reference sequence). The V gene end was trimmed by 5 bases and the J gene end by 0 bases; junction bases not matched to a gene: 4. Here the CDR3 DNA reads TGCAGTGCTCGACTAGCCGCCTCCTACGAGCAGTACTTC. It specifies CSARLAASYEQYF.

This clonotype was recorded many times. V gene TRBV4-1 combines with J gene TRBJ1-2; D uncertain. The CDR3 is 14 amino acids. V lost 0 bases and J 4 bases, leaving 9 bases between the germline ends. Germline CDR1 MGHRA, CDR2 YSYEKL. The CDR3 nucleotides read TGCGCCAGCAGCCAAGAACGGGTCGCCTATGGCTACACCTTC. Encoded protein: CASSQERVAYGYTF.